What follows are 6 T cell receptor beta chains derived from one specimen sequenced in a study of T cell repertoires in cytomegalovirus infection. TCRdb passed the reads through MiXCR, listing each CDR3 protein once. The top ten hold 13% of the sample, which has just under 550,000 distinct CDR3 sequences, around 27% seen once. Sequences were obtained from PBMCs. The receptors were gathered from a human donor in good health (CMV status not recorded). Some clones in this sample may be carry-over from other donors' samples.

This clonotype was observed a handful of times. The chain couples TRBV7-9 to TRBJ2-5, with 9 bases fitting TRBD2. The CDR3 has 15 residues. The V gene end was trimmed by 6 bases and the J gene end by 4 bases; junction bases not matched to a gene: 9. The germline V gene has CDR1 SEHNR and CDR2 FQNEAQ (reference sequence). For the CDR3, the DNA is TGTGCCAGCAGTTCATTAGCGGGAGTCCTAGAGACCCAGTACTTC. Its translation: CASSSLAGVLETQYF.

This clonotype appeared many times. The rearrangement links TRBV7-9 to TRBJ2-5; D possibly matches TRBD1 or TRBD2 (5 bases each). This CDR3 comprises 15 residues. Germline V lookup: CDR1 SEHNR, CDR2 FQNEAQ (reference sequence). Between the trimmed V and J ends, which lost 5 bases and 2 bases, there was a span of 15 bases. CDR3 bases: TGTGCCAGCAGCGTAGAAGCAGGGAGACAAGAGACCCAGTACTTC. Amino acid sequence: CASSVEAGRQETQYF. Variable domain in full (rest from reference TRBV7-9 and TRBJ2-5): DTGVSQNPRHKITKRGQNVTFRCDPISEHNRLYWYRQTLGQGPEFLTYFQNEAQLEKSRLLSDRFSAERPKGSFSTLEIQRTEQGDSAMYLCASSVEAGRQETQYFGPGTRLLVL.

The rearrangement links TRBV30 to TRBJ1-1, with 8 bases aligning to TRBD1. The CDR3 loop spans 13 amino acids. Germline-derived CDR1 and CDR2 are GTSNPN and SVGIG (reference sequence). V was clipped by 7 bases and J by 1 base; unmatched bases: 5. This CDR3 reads CAYTGTGNTEAFF. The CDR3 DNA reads TGTGCCTACACCGGGACAGGGAACACTGAAGCTTTCTTT.

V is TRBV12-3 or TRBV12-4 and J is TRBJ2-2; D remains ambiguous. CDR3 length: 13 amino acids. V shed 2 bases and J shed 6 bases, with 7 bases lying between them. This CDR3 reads CASSLSESGELFF. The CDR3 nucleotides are TGTGCCAGCAGTTTAAGCGAGTCCGGGGAGCTGTTTTTT.

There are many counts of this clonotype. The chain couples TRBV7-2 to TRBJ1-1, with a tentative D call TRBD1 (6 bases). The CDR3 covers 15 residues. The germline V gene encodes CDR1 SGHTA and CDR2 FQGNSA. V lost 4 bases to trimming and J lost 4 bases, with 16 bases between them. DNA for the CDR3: TGTGCCAGCAGCTGGTTCCGGGGGCCAGGCACTGAAGCTTTCTTT. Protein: CASSWFRGPGTEAFF. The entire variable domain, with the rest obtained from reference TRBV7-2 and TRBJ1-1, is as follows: GAGVSQSPSNKVTEKGKDVELRCDPISGHTALYWYRQSLGQGLEFLIYFQGNSAPDKSGLPSDRFSAERTGGSVSTLTIQRTQQEDSAVYLCASSWFRGPGTEAFFGQGTRLTVV.

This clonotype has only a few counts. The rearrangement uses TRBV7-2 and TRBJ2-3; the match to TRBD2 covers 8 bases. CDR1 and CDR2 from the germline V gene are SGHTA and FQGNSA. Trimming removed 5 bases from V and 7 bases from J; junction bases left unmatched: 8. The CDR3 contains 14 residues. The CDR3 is CASSRRPSGYTQYF. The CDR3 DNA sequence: TGTGCCAGCAGCCGTAGGCCTAGCGGGTATACGCAGTATTTT.